This T cell receptor beta chain was sequenced in a study of blood T cell repertoires in COVID-19. The CDR3 is 17 residues long. Germline assignment: CDR1 SGHRS and CDR2 YFSETQ. Trimming stripped 4 bases from V and 0 bases from J, with 14 bases between. In the study's own analysis: Amplified reference gene primers provided the basis for estimating nucleated cell counts. Assay used: immunoSEQ multiplex PCR; TCRdb lists only in-frame clones, some missing. Clone size and V and J calls were adopted from that table, with D and trimming inferred from the DNA. The sample has about 230,000 clones; about 91% are singletons.

The gene calls are TRBV5-1 and TRBJ2-6; a weak D match, TRBD1 (5 bases). The specimen sequenced was PBMCs or T cells enriched from blood (not recorded which). The clonotype comes from a woman aged 35 to 49 with acute COVID-19. The DNA for the CDR3 is TGCGCCAGCAGCCCGAGCTCAGGGCCCTCTGGGGCCAACGTCCTGACTTTC. This gives the protein CASSPSSGPSGANVLTF.